Reported below is one T cell receptor (beta chain). Original data processing: The assay estimated nucleated cells by amplifying reference gene primers. Generated by immunoSEQ multiplex PCR, the TCRdb table keeps only in-frame clones and is missing some. That table is the source of V, J and clone size, and D and trimming were worked out from the DNA. The table has 250,000 to 300,000 clones, 84% seen once; the top ten hold around 4%. This record comes from a study of blood T cell repertoires in COVID-19. Whole-study context: From the United States, Italy and Spain came samples of acute and convalescent COVID-19. The analysed material was cDNA or gDNA that came from T cells, B-cell-depleted T cells, or PBMCs.

This CDR3 region has 15 residues. Germline V CDR1 and CDR2: LNHDA, SQIVND (reference sequence). The V end was cut by 6 bases, the J end by 8 bases, with 20 bases between. The V gene is TRBV19, the J gene TRBJ2-4; D perhaps matches TRBD2 (6 bases). The source of this sequence is a man in his sixties with acute or convalescent COVID-19. The material sequenced was peripheral blood. CDR3 nucleotides: TGTGCCAGTAGGTGGACGGGGCAGGGAGGATACATTCAGTACTTC. This gives the protein CASRWTGQGGYIQYF.